The 15 T cell receptor beta chains below all came from one sample that was sequenced in a study of graft-versus-host responses after intestinal transplantation. Graft tissue processing released intraepithelial and lamina propria lymphocytes. Some clones are missing from TCRdb's copy, which holds only in-frame ones; the method was immunoSEQ multiplex PCR. The table records approximately 16,000 clones, around 63% of them present only once. Source: ileum tissue, taken 524 days after transplant. Source of these receptors: a human patient who received an intestinal transplant, so some T cells may come from the graft donor.

This chain uses TRBV30 with TRBJ2-1, with TRBD1 matching over 8 bases. CDR1 and CDR2 from the germline V gene are GTSNPN and SVGIG (reference sequence). The ends lost 3 bases at V and 0 bases at J; junction bases unmatched: 10. The CDR3 loop spans 17 amino acids. The CDR3: CAWSAHGTGGSYNEQFF. As DNA, the CDR3 is TGTGCCTGGAGCGCCCACGGAACAGGGGGCTCCTACAATGAGCAGTTCTTC.

V gene TRBV18 combines with J gene TRBJ1-5; the match to TRBD1 covers 9 bases. After removal of 2 bases from V and 3 bases from J, the junction contained 5 bases not matched to a gene. The CDR3 spans 16 residues. Looked up from germline, CDR1 is KGHSH and CDR2 is LQKENI. The CDR3 region has the DNA TGTGCCAGCTCACCAGGACAGGGGAATAACAATCAGCCCCAGCATTTT. This translates into CASSPGQGNNNQPQHF.

The rearrangement uses TRBV5-1 and TRBJ1-1; maybe TRBD1 (5 bases). Trimming cost V 4 bases and J 3 bases, with 13 bases left between them. This CDR3 is 14 amino acids long. Germline CDR1 SGHRS, CDR2 YFSETQ. The CDR3 spells CASSPLGGDTEAFF. CDR3 nucleotides: TGCGCCAGCAGCCCCCTCGGGGGGGACACTGAAGCTTTCTTT.

This clone was seen more than once but under ten times. J is TRBJ2-7 and V is TRBV5-1, with D possibly TRBD1 on 5 matching bases. The CDR3 length is 15 residues. Germline loops: CDR1 SGHRS, CDR2 YFSETQ. The V end lost 0 bases, the J end lost 3 bases, and 13 bases lay between the germline ends. In nucleotides, the CDR3 is TGCGCCAGCAGCTTGGGGGCAGGGTCCTACTACGAGCAGTACTTC. This codes for CASSLGAGSYYEQYF.

The chain employs TRBV6-1 and TRBJ1-1; D is ambiguous. This CDR3 has 14 amino acids. Germline CDR1 reads MNHNS; CDR2 reads SASEGT. V dropped 2 bases and J dropped 4 bases, with 11 bases sitting between them. CDR3: CASSEFRGATEAFF. The CDR3 DNA sequence: TGTGCCAGCAGTGAATTTCGGGGAGCCACTGAAGCTTTCTTT.

This clone was detected only once. The genes are TRBV4-3 and TRBJ2-7; no clear D gene. The CDR3 consists of 14 residues. Germline CDR1 is LGHNA and CDR2 is YSLEER. The V end was cut by 1 base, the J end by 0 bases, with 7 bases between. CDR3 residues: CASSQVPHSYEQYF. The DNA of the CDR3 is TGCGCCAGCAGCCAAGTTCCCCACTCCTACGAGCAGTACTTC.

The rearrangement links TRBV7-2 to TRBJ2-4; 7 bases fit TRBD2. This CDR3 contains 18 residues. Germline values: CDR1 SGHTA, CDR2 FQGNSA. The junction had 14 bases not matched to a gene; V was cut back by 5 bases and J by 1 base. The CDR3 DNA sequence: TGTGCCAGCAGCCAAGCTTGGGGGGGGGTCTGGGCCAAAAACATTCAGTACTTC. As protein: CASSQAWGGVWAKNIQYF. Complete variable domain (other parts from reference TRBV7-2 and TRBJ2-4): GAGVSQSPSNKVTEKGKDVELRCDPISGHTALYWYRQSLGQGLEFLIYFQGNSAPDKSGLPSDRFSAERTGGSVSTLTIQRTQQEDSAVYLCASSQAWGGVWAKNIQYFGAGTRLSVL.

V and J are TRBV9 and TRBJ2-7, with 11 bases identical to TRBD1. CDR1 is SGDLS, CDR2 YYNGEE, per germline. The V and J ends lost 3 bases and 4 bases, in that order; junction bases with no gene match: 3. This CDR3 contains 14 residues. The CDR3 nucleotides read TGTGCCAGCAGCGGGGGACAGGGGGGGTACGAGCAGTACTTC. It yields the protein CASSGGQGGYEQYF.

The rearrangement links TRBV30 to TRBJ2-5; TRBD1 might be the D (6 bases). V gave up 1 base and J gave up 1 base, with 13 bases separating them. CDR3 length: 15 amino acids. Germline V lookup: CDR1 GTSNPN, CDR2 SVGIG (reference sequence). The CDR3 region is CAWSALGTPQETQYF. The DNA for the CDR3 is TGTGCCTGGAGTGCACTCGGGACACCCCAAGAGACCCAGTACTTC.

By frequency in the sample, this clone is medium-sized (0.01 to 0.1%). The genes are TRBV6-6 and TRBJ2-4; tentatively, D is TRBD1 (5 bases). The ends were cut back, 6 bases at V and 0 bases at J, with 9 bases in the middle. The CDR3 totals 14 residues. The germline gives CDR1 MNHNY, CDR2 SVGAGI (reference sequence). The CDR3 nucleotides are TGTGCCAGCAGGACGACAGTAGCCAAAAACATTCAGTACTTC. Its protein is CASRTTVAKNIQYF.

V is TRBV30 and J is TRBJ2-7; the D gene is possibly TRBD1 (6 bases). V lost 8 bases, J lost 5 bases, and 16 bases lay in between. CDR3 size: 12 residues. Per germline, CDR1 GTSNPN and CDR2 SVGIG (reference sequence). The CDR3 here is CARGDTRDEQYF. Written as DNA, the CDR3 is TGTGCCCGAGGGGACACCCGGGACGAGCAGTACTTC.

The chain carries TRBV27 and TRBJ1-2, with 9 bases identical to TRBD1. With V trimmed by 0 bases and J by 2 bases, 4 bases remained unmatched. The CDR3 extends over 16 amino acids. Germline V gene data show CDR1 as MNHEY and CDR2 as SMNVEV (reference sequence). The CDR3 sequence: CASSLSPGQGNYGYTF. CDR3 sequence (DNA): TGTGCCAGCAGTTTATCCCCCGGACAGGGGAACTATGGCTACACCTTC.

In its sample, this clone is medium-sized. CDR3 amino acids: CASSLTGNTEAFF. As DNA, the CDR3 is TGTGCCAGCAGCCTGACAGGGAACACTGAAGCTTTCTTT. The rearrangement joins TRBV5-4 to TRBJ1-1; D is possibly TRBD1 (6 bases). This CDR3 region has 13 residues. With 4 bases removed from V and 1 base from J, the gap between germline ends came to 8 bases. Germline V gene data show CDR1 as SGHNT and CDR2 as YYREEE (reference sequence). Full variable domain (outside the CDR3, taken from reference TRBV5-4 and TRBJ1-1): ETGVTQSPTHLIKTRGQQVTLRCSSQSGHNTVSWYQQALGQGPQFIFQYYREEENGRGNFPPRFSGLQFPNYSSELNVNALELDDSALYLCASSLTGNTEAFFGQGTRLTVV.

J is TRBJ2-5 and V is TRBV7-2, with a possible D match to TRBD2 (5 bases). There are 15 residues in the CDR3. Germline CDR1 and CDR2: SGHTA and FQGNSA. Between the trimmed V and J ends, which lost 0 bases and 5 bases, there was a span of 13 bases. The CDR3 nucleotides are TGTGCCAGCAGCTTAGCCGCCAGGTCGGGGGAGACCCAGTACTTC. As protein: CASSLAARSGETQYF.

This clone was observed a few times. The V gene is TRBV12-5, the J gene TRBJ2-2; D is ambiguous. V was pared by 3 bases and J by 3 bases, with 5 bases between. Germline assignment: CDR1 LGHNT and CDR2 FRNRAP. The CDR3 extends over 13 amino acids. CDR3 nucleotides: TGTGCTAGTGGTTTCGAGTACACCGGGGAGCTGTTTTTT. It codes for CASGFEYTGELFF.